The 23 T cell receptor beta chains given below trace back to one sample, sequenced in a study of blood T cell repertoires in COVID-19. The protocol was immunoSEQ multiplex PCR, while the TCRdb copy is restricted to in-frame clones and leaves out a portion. The sample shows about 120,000 clones, less than 75% of them seen only once. The material sequenced was peripheral blood. The source of these receptors is a human donor with acute or convalescent COVID-19. The donor label of this sample is uncertain.

The rearrangement links TRBV27 to TRBJ2-2; 12 bases match TRBD1. Germline values: CDR1 MNHEY, CDR2 SMNVEV (reference sequence). V lost 5 bases to trimming and J lost 9 bases; unmatched junction nucleotides: 10. The length of the CDR3 is 16 residues. In nucleotides, the CDR3 is TGTGCCAGCAGTCCACTTGGGACAGGGGGCCGCCGGGAGCTGTTTTTT. Protein product: CASSPLGTGGRRELFF.

V is TRBV3-1 (or the pseudogene TRBV3-2) and J is TRBJ1-1; a possible D gene is TRBD1 (5 bases). Between the trimmed V and J ends, which lost 0 bases and 5 bases, there was a span of 16 bases. The CDR3 is made up of 16 amino acids. The germline V gene has CDR1 LGHDT and CDR2 YNNKEL (reference sequence). This CDR3 reads CASSQDMTARGTEAFF. DNA of the CDR3: TGTGCCAGCAGCCAAGATATGACGGCCCGGGGGACTGAAGCTTTCTTT.

J is TRBJ1-1 and V is TRBV18, with TRBD1 matching over 7 bases. Per germline, CDR1 KGHSH and CDR2 LQKENI. This CDR3 has 15 residues. Trimming cost V 2 bases and J 4 bases; bases outside gene matches: 7. CDR3 coding DNA: TGTGCCAGCTCACCATATCCGGGACAGCCCACTGAAGCTTTCTTT. This codes for CASSPYPGQPTEAFF.

This chain joins TRBV13 and TRBJ1-4, with D hard to call. V was cut by 3 bases and J by 0 bases, with 8 bases left in between. Germline V CDR1 and CDR2: PRHDT, FYEKMQ (reference sequence). The CDR3 length is 15 residues. CDR3 DNA: TGTGCCAGCAGCTTGACGGGTGCAACTAATGAAAAACTGTTTTTT. It encodes CASSLTGATNEKLFF.

The rearrangement links TRBV27 to TRBJ1-5, with 8 nucleotides matching TRBD1. There are 15 residues in the CDR3. Trimming at V came to 7 bases and at J to 3 bases, leaving 8 bases not matched to a gene. CDR1 and CDR2 from the germline V gene are MNHEY and SMNVEV (reference sequence). CDR3 in amino acids: CASKRQGLTNQPQHF. CDR3 in DNA: TGTGCCAGCAAACGACAGGGGCTCACCAATCAGCCCCAGCATTTT.

The rearrangement uses TRBV2 and TRBJ1-5, with 7 bases fitting TRBD1. Germline V gene sequence: CDR1 SNHLY, CDR2 FYNNEI. This CDR3 is built from 13 residues. J gave up 7 bases and V 5 bases, and 5 bases lay outside the gene matches. The CDR3 DNA reads TGTGCCAGCAGTACTACAGGGGAACAGCCCCAGCATTTT. Its protein product is CASSTTGEQPQHF.

The rearrangement uses TRBV2 and TRBJ2-5; maybe TRBD1 (5 bases). Trimming cost V 7 bases and J 4 bases, with 7 bases left between them. Per germline, CDR1 SNHLY and CDR2 FYNNEI. The CDR3 totals 11 residues. DNA for the CDR3: TGTGCCAGCAAGACAGTAGAGACCCAGTACTTC. Its protein product is CASKTVETQYF.

This sequence joins TRBV19 and TRBJ2-1; 9 nucleotides match TRBD2. With V trimmed by 3 bases and J by 4 bases, 7 bases remained unmatched. The germline V gene encodes CDR1 LNHDA and CDR2 SQIVND (reference sequence). This CDR3 is built from 16 residues. CDR3: CASSMDSGGRYNEQFF. CDR3 DNA: TGTGCCAGTAGTATGGACAGCGGGGGGCGATACAATGAGCAGTTCTTC.

This chain uses TRBV28 with TRBJ2-2, with 8 positions matching TRBD1. The V and J ends lost 8 bases and 6 bases, in that order; junction bases with no gene match: 5. Germline V CDR1 and CDR2: MDHEN, SYDVKM. The CDR3 sequence is 13 residues long. DNA for the CDR3: TGTGCCAGCCGGACAGGGTGGGCCGGGGAGCTGTTTTTT. Translating gives CASRTGWAGELFF.

The chain employs TRBV19 and TRBJ2-1; TRBD1 aligns across 7 bases. The CDR3 length is 17 residues. With 0 bases clipped from V and 4 bases from J, the junction kept 9 bases outside the gene matches. The germline V gene has CDR1 LNHDA and CDR2 SQIVND (reference sequence). The CDR3 region has the DNA TGTGCCAGTAGTATAGATCCGAGGGGGCTACGTTACAATGAGCAGTTCTTC. Amino acid sequence: CASSIDPRGLRYNEQFF.

The chain joins TRBV27 to TRBJ2-2; TRBD2 agrees at 7 bases. Germline V gives CDR1 MNHEY, CDR2 SMNVEV (reference sequence). CDR3 length: 17 amino acids. Losses at the gene ends were 2 bases for V and 5 bases for J; bases not matched to a gene: 11. For the CDR3, the DNA is TGTGCCAGCAGTTTAGGGTTGGCGGGGGTGGGGACCGGGGAGCTGTTTTTT. Encoded protein: CASSLGLAGVGTGELFF.

This chain connects TRBV9 to TRBJ1-4, with TRBD1 matching over 7 bases. The germline gives CDR1 SGDLS, CDR2 YYNGEE. This CDR3 region has 15 residues. The ends lost 0 bases at V and 8 bases at J; junction bases unmatched: 7. The CDR3 protein is CASSVEGTDFEKLFF. The CDR3 region has the DNA TGTGCCAGCAGCGTAGAGGGGACAGACTTCGAAAAACTGTTTTTT.

The chain recombines TRBV20-1 with TRBJ2-5; no reliable D call. Germline-derived CDR1 and CDR2 are DFQATT and SNEGSKA (reference sequence). The CDR3 is 12 amino acids. Trimming removed 7 bases from V and 2 bases from J, with 11 bases in between. CDR3 region: CSVSRAQETQYF. The CDR3 bases are TGCAGTGTTAGTAGAGCGCAAGAGACCCAGTACTTC.

The chain joins TRBV19 to TRBJ1-4, with a tentative D call TRBD1 (5 bases). CDR1 LNHDA and CDR2 SQIVND come from the germline V gene (reference sequence). The CDR3 length is 14 residues. The V end lost 3 bases, the J end lost 7 bases, and 12 bases lay between the germline ends. CDR3 sequence reads: CASSIEGAGEKLFF. As DNA, the CDR3 is TGTGCCAGTAGTATCGAAGGGGCCGGTGAAAAACTGTTTTTT.

The chain joins TRBV25-1 to TRBJ2-5; D unresolved. Germline CDR1 is MGHDK and CDR2 is SYGVNS. V gave up 4 bases and J gave up 2 bases, with 14 bases separating them. The CDR3 runs to 15 residues. The CDR3 loop is CASSATSEVQETQYF. CDR3 coding DNA: TGTGCCAGCAGTGCTACTTCCGAGGTACAAGAGACCCAGTACTTC.

This clone has a single count. The CDR3 spells CASTRTGTVNTGELFF. The CDR3 coding sequence is TGTGCCAGCACTAGGACCGGGACAGTGAACACCGGGGAGCTGTTTTTT. The chain employs TRBV27 and TRBJ2-2, with 7 bases identical to TRBD1. V was pared by 7 bases and J by 1 base, with 9 bases of the junction left unmatched. The CDR3 is made up of 16 amino acids. Germline V lookup: CDR1 MNHEY, CDR2 SMNVEV (reference sequence).

The chain links TRBV20-1 to TRBJ1-6, with D possibly TRBD1 on 6 matching bases. Trimming left V 3 bases short and J 10 bases short, with 19 bases between. There are 15 residues in the CDR3. Germline assignment: CDR1 DFQATT and CDR2 SNEGSKA (reference sequence). CDR3: CSASSGGGSGSPLHF. CDR3 bases: TGCAGTGCTAGTAGTGGGGGCGGTTCTGGCTCACCCCTCCACTTT.

This clone was detected a few times. The chain employs TRBV11-2 and TRBJ2-5; TRBD2 might be the D (5 bases). V shed 1 base and J shed 7 bases, with 16 bases lying between them. The CDR3 loop spans 15 amino acids. The germline V gene has CDR1 SGHAT and CDR2 FQNNGV. Here the CDR3 reads CASSLAEGWGRTQYF. CDR3 sequence (DNA): TGTGCCAGCAGCTTAGCAGAGGGATGGGGAAGGACCCAGTACTTC.

This chain links TRBV3-1 (or the pseudogene TRBV3-2) with TRBJ1-5; D not resolved. The V gene lost 8 bases and the J gene lost 4 bases, with 6 bases spanning the gap. The CDR3 extends over 11 amino acids. The germline V gene has CDR1 LGHDT and CDR2 YNNKEL (reference sequence). CDR3 sequence: CASGRNQPQHF. The CDR3 DNA sequence: TGTGCCAGCGGGCGAAATCAGCCCCAGCATTTT.

The chain is built from TRBV9 and TRBJ2-1; 8 nucleotides line up with TRBD1. The CDR3 runs to 14 residues. Germline-derived CDR1 and CDR2 are SGDLS and YYNGEE. V lost 4 bases and J lost 7; bases outside the gene matches: 7. The CDR3 DNA is TGTGCCAGCAGCAGAGGGGACAGGAAGAATGAGCAGTTCTTC. Protein: CASSRGDRKNEQFF.

This clone appeared once. This chain uses TRBV19 with TRBJ2-5; a possible D gene is TRBD2 (5 bases). Between the trimmed V and J ends, which lost 5 bases and 3 bases, there was a span of 7 bases. The CDR3 is made up of 12 amino acids. Germline CDR1 reads LNHDA; CDR2 reads SQIVND (reference sequence). The CDR3 region is CASSHGEETQYF. CDR3 bases: TGTGCCAGTAGTCACGGGGAAGAGACCCAGTACTTC. Complete variable domain (other parts from reference TRBV19 and TRBJ2-5): DGGITQSPKYLFRKEGQNVTLSCEQNLNHDAMYWYRQDPGQGLRLIYYSQIVNDFQKGDIAEGYSVSREKKESFPLTVTSAQKNPTAFYLCASSHGEETQYFGPGTRLLVL.

This clone was seen a single time. The chain recombines TRBV6-4 with TRBJ1-5; 7 nucleotides align to TRBD1. Germline V lookup: CDR1 MRHNA, CDR2 SNTAGT. V shed 4 bases and J 3 bases; nucleotides not matched to a gene: 9. The CDR3 consists of 16 residues. DNA of the CDR3: TGTGCCAGCAGTGCCGGGACAGCGCTCATCAATCAGCCCCAGCATTTT. This translates into CASSAGTALINQPQHF.

The gene calls are TRBV27 and TRBJ1-5; tentatively, D is TRBD1 (5 bases). The CDR3 extends over 18 amino acids. Germline V gives CDR1 MNHEY, CDR2 SMNVEV (reference sequence). Between the trimmed V and J ends, which lost 5 bases and 0 bases, there was a span of 20 bases. The CDR3 sequence is CASSPVRESLRSNQPQHF. The CDR3 nucleotides read TGTGCCAGCAGTCCCGTCAGGGAATCCCTTCGTAGCAATCAGCCCCAGCATTTT.